These 9 T cell receptor beta chains were all obtained from the same sample, sequenced in a study of T cells in Graves' hyperthyroidism and ophthalmopathy. The investigators amplified TCR beta CDR3 regions from RNA transcripts. HTBI primers were employed in a first-round RT-PCR of the TCR CDR3. TCRdb called the multiplex PCR reads again in MiXCR, with one record for every CDR3 protein. The data hold 500,000 to 650,000 distinct CDR3 sequences, with approximately 48% observed a single time. The sample consisted of peripheral blood or thyroid tissue (not recorded which). These receptors all stem from an adult woman with Graves' disease, either hyperthyroidism or ophthalmopathy (not recorded which).

This clonotype came up a few times. The chain carries TRBV28 and TRBJ2-7; 12 bases are a match to TRBD2. There are 18 residues in the CDR3. J lost 3 bases, V lost 7 bases, and 16 bases had no gene match. Germline V gives CDR1 MDHEN, CDR2 SYDVKM. CDR3 amino acids: CASTLAGASGRALYEQYF. The CDR3 DNA is TGTGCCAGCACCCTTGCCGGTGCTAGCGGGAGGGCCCTCTACGAGCAGTACTTC.

The sample holds many counts of this clonotype. The chain joins TRBV6-2 or TRBV6-3 to TRBJ1-1; 9 positions agree with TRBD1. Germline values: CDR1 MNHEY, CDR2 SVGEGT. The CDR3 covers 15 residues. The V and J ends lost 4 bases and 3 bases, in that order; junction bases with no gene match: 6. The chain's CDR3 is CASSSQGAAYTEAFF. The CDR3 DNA follows: TGTGCCAGCAGTTCACAGGGGGCTGCTTACACTGAAGCTTTCTTT.

For this clonotype: A much larger clonotype is one base distant, so this may be a read error. The V call is TRBV9, the J call TRBJ1-5; D remains ambiguous. Germline V gene data show CDR1 as SGDLS and CDR2 as YYNGEE. The V end was cut by 0 bases, the J end by 4 bases, with 8 bases between. The CDR3 sequence is 14 residues long. In DNA form, the CDR3 reads TGTGCCAGCAGCGTAGGTGTGGCGAATCAGCCCCAGCATTTT. This codes for CASSVGVANQPQHF.

This chain uses TRBV29-1 with TRBJ1-2; D is possibly TRBD1 (5 bases). Germline V CDR1 and CDR2: SQVTM, ANQGSEA. The CDR3 spans 13 residues. The V end lost 5 bases, the J end lost 4 bases, and 14 bases lay between the germline ends. The CDR3 is CSVPTALTYGYTF. The CDR3 DNA follows: TGCAGCGTTCCGACAGCCTTAACCTATGGCTACACCTTC.

This clonotype appeared a few times. The chain couples TRBV29-1 to TRBJ2-6, with 7 bases fitting TRBD1. The CDR3 totals 16 residues. CDR1 SQVTM and CDR2 ANQGSEA come from the germline V gene. Trimming removed 7 bases from V and 0 bases from J; junction bases left unmatched: 9. The CDR3 coding sequence is TGCAGCGGAGACAGGGCCGGAGTCTCTGGGGCCAACGTCCTGACTTTC. Encoded protein: CSGDRAGVSGANVLTF.

This clonotype was recorded at least ten times. CDR3 coding DNA: TGTGCCAGCAGCCTGACTAGCGGGATAAACTACGAGCAGTACTTC. Amino acids: CASSLTSGINYEQYF. This chain uses TRBV7-9 with TRBJ2-7, with 11 positions matching TRBD2. This CDR3 is built from 15 residues. CDR1 SEHNR and CDR2 FQNEAQ come from the germline V gene (reference sequence). J was trimmed by 3 bases and V by 5 bases; bases with no gene match: 6.

The chain is built from TRBV5-1 and TRBJ2-5; D ambiguous. The CDR3 spans 14 residues. CDR1 is SGHRS, CDR2 YFSETQ, per germline. With 0 bases removed from V and 2 bases from J, the gap between germline ends came to 8 bases. The CDR3 spells CASSLGDKQETQYF. The CDR3 DNA sequence: TGCGCCAGCAGCTTGGGCGATAAGCAAGAGACCCAGTACTTC.

This clonotype was detected only a few times. The V and J genes are TRBV10-3 and TRBJ1-1; tentatively, D is TRBD1 (5 bases). This CDR3 has 12 residues. V shed 4 bases and J shed 5 bases, with 8 bases lying between them. Germline V gene sequence: CDR1 ENHRY, CDR2 SYGVKD. The CDR3 DNA reads as TGTGCCATCAGTGCGCGACAGACTGAAGCTTTCTTT. Protein product: CAISARQTEAFF.

The chain employs TRBV20-1 and TRBJ2-3, with 7 bases identical to TRBD1. V gave up 5 bases and J gave up 5 bases; unmatched junction bases: 13. The CDR3 length is 15 residues. Germline loops: CDR1 DFQATT, CDR2 SNEGSKA (reference sequence). CDR3 region: CSAFGQESTRDTQYF. CDR3 in DNA: TGCAGTGCTTTTGGACAGGAAAGCACACGAGATACGCAGTATTTT.